The 30 T cell receptor beta chains listed next were all sequenced from one sample in a study of cytomegalovirus exposure and HLA in healthy donors. This PCR relied on a set of 60 Vbeta primers and 13 Jbeta primers. Measured with immunoSEQ multiplex PCR; TCRdb has only the in-frame clones, and not every one. The table has about 200,000 clones, 82% seen once. Sequenced material: PBMCs. Receptor source: a woman between 50 and 59 years old in good health and CMV-seropositive.

This clone has only a few counts. The chain's CDR3 is CASTLSGGGSTEAFF. CDR3 nucleotide sequence: TGTGCCAGCACCCTTTCAGGGGGCGGGAGCACTGAAGCTTTCTTT. The V and J genes are TRBV28 and TRBJ1-1; TRBD1 matches 8 bases. The CDR3 is 15 residues long. CDR1 and CDR2 from the germline V gene are MDHEN and SYDVKM. With 7 bases clipped from V and 4 bases from J, the junction kept 11 bases outside the gene matches.

The chain couples TRBV6-6 to TRBJ1-1, with D maybe TRBD1 (5 bases). Looked up from germline, CDR1 is MNHNY and CDR2 is SVGAGI (reference sequence). V lost 10 bases and J 5 bases, leaving 17 bases between the germline ends. The CDR3 is 13 amino acids. CDR3 coding DNA: TGTGCCACCTCACAGGCCTCGAAAACTGAAGCTTTCTTT. Protein sequence: CATSQASKTEAFF.

The chain employs TRBV7-9 and TRBJ1-1; a weak D match, TRBD1 (5 bases). The CDR3 sequence is 13 residues long. Trimming stripped 4 bases from V and 5 bases from J, with 11 bases between. Germline CDR1 and CDR2: SEHNR and FQNEAQ (reference sequence). CDR3 in amino acids: CASSSGPGTEAFF. CDR3 nucleotides: TGTGCCAGCAGCTCAGGGCCCGGGACTGAAGCTTTCTTT.

This clone was observed a single time. This chain connects TRBV10-3 to TRBJ2-2; D gene unclear. V was clipped by 4 bases and J by 5 bases, with 11 bases between them. This CDR3 spans 14 amino acids. In germline, CDR1 is ENHRY, CDR2 SYGVKD. This CDR3 reads CAISVNGATGELFF. The DNA for the CDR3 is TGTGCCATCAGTGTCAACGGAGCGACCGGGGAGCTGTTTTTT.

This chain links TRBV2 with TRBJ2-5; 8 nucleotides agree with TRBD2. The CDR3 runs to 14 residues. V shed 6 bases and J 4 bases; nucleotides not matched to a gene: 7. CDR1 and CDR2 from the germline V gene are SNHLY and FYNNEI. The CDR3 bases are TGTGCCAGCAGGCCCGGGGGGGCGGCAGAGACCCAGTACTTC. This encodes CASRPGGAAETQYF.

The rearrangement uses TRBV27 and TRBJ2-1; TRBD2 might be the D (6 bases). The CDR3 runs 15 residues. Trimming pared 5 bases from V and 0 bases from J, leaving 11 bases between. Per germline, CDR1 MNHEY and CDR2 SMNVEV (reference sequence). The CDR3 reads CASSPTRSSYNEQFF. The CDR3 DNA reads as TGTGCCAGCAGTCCGACTAGGAGCTCCTACAATGAGCAGTTCTTC.

The chain joins TRBV29-1 to TRBJ2-1, with a weak D call TRBD1 (5 bases). Trimming removed 6 bases at V and 4 bases at J, with 16 bases between. This CDR3 spans 14 amino acids. Germline V CDR1 and CDR2: SQVTM, ANQGSEA. CDR3 bases: TGCAGCGTCGGACATGGGGATTTTTACAATGAGCAGTTCTTC. The encoded protein is CSVGHGDFYNEQFF.

This clone was observed a single time. The chain links TRBV13 to TRBJ1-3; 8 positions match TRBD1. The CDR3 has 18 amino acids. V lost 4 bases and J lost 0; bases outside the gene matches: 11. Germline CDR1 and CDR2: PRHDT and FYEKMQ (reference sequence). CDR3 residues: CASSSTGTGTFSGNTIYF. For the CDR3, the DNA is TGTGCCAGCAGCTCCACCGGGACAGGAACTTTCTCTGGAAACACCATATATTTT.

The V call is TRBV4-1, the J call TRBJ2-2; 7 bases line up with TRBD2. The CDR3 contains 15 residues. J lost 2 bases, V lost 3 bases, and 3 bases had no gene match. Germline values: CDR1 MGHRA, CDR2 YSYEKL. The CDR3 sequence: CASSHGGGNTGELFF. The CDR3 DNA reads TGCGCCAGCAGCCATGGGGGGGGTAACACCGGGGAGCTGTTTTTT.

This clone was detected once. The chain joins TRBV23-1 to TRBJ2-2, with 7 bases aligning to TRBD1. TRBV23-1 is given ORF status, its function remaining uncertain. The CDR3 is made up of 14 amino acids. CDR3 sequence reads: CAPGQGVNTGELFF. In DNA, the CDR3 is TGCGCTCCGGGGCAGGGGGTAAACACCGGGGAGCTGTTTTTT.

In its sample, this clone was seen a few times. The chain employs TRBV9 and TRBJ2-3, with 10 bases aligning to TRBD2. The CDR3 extends over 17 amino acids. Germline CDR1 reads SGDLS; CDR2 reads YYNGEE. V was clipped by 1 base and J by 2 bases; unmatched bases: 7. CDR3 protein: CASSVRSGGVVTDTQYF. Here the CDR3 DNA reads TGTGCCAGCAGCGTAAGGAGCGGGGGGGTTGTCACAGATACGCAGTATTTT.

V usage is TRBV5-1 and J usage is TRBJ1-1; D is undetermined. Trimming removed 4 bases from V and 7 bases from J, with 14 bases in between. The CDR3 totals 13 residues. Germline V gene data show CDR1 as SGHRS and CDR2 as YFSETQ. The CDR3 loop is CASSHGWEVEAFF. The CDR3 DNA reads as TGCGCCAGCAGCCACGGGTGGGAGGTTGAAGCTTTCTTT.

The chain joins TRBV28 to TRBJ2-5; 9 bases are a match to TRBD2. This CDR3 has 17 residues. The V gene's germline CDR1 is MDHEN and CDR2 SYDVKM. J lost 4 bases, V lost 5 bases, and 14 bases had no gene match. CDR3 DNA: TGTGCCAGCAGTCTTTCCCGACTGGCGGGAGGGGGAGAGACCCAGTACTTC. It encodes CASSLSRLAGGGETQYF.

The gene calls are TRBV7-9 and TRBJ1-2; 7 bases match TRBD1. The germline V gene has CDR1 SEHNR and CDR2 FQNEAQ (reference sequence). The V segment lost 0 bases and the J segment 4 bases; nucleotides outside the gene matches: 5. This CDR3 comprises 15 residues. The CDR3 reads CASSLARGQTYGYTF. DNA for the CDR3: TGTGCCAGCAGCTTAGCGCGGGGACAGACCTATGGCTACACCTTC.

The chain joins TRBV6-1 to TRBJ2-5; 11 bases agree with TRBD2. The ends lost 8 bases at V and 4 bases at J; junction bases unmatched: 6. CDR1 MNHNS and CDR2 SASEGT come from the germline V gene. The CDR3 sequence is 14 residues long. The CDR3 bases are TGTGCCAGCGGTTCCCTAGCGGGAGGAGAGACCCAGTACTTC. Protein sequence: CASGSLAGGETQYF.

This clone was detected a few times. The rearrangement joins TRBV7-9 to TRBJ2-3, with TRBD2 matching over 7 bases. The CDR3 length is 13 residues. Germline V gene data show CDR1 as SEHNR and CDR2 as FQNEAQ (reference sequence). V lost 6 bases, J lost 6 bases, and 6 bases stayed unmatched. The CDR3 loop reads CASRRTSGDTQYF. As DNA, the CDR3 is TGTGCCAGCAGGCGGACTAGTGGCGATACGCAGTATTTT.

The J gene is TRBJ1-4, the V gene TRBV29-1, with TRBD1 matching 7 bases. The CDR3 spans 12 residues. J gave up 8 bases and V 7 bases, and 7 bases lay outside the gene matches. The germline V gene encodes CDR1 SQVTM and CDR2 ANQGSEA. This CDR3 is CSARGGSEKLFF. CDR3 coding DNA: TGCAGCGCCCGAGGGGGCTCGGAAAAACTGTTTTTT.

The chain has TRBV19 and TRBJ1-5; TRBD1 agrees at 8 bases. The V gene's germline CDR1 is LNHDA and CDR2 SQIVND (reference sequence). Trimming removed 11 bases from V and 3 bases from J; junction bases left unmatched: 9. The CDR3 extends over 14 amino acids. In nucleotides, the CDR3 is TGTGCCTGCAAGAGGGGACAGGACAATCAGCCCCAGCATTTT. Its protein product is CACKRGQDNQPQHF.

The J gene is TRBJ1-3, the V gene TRBV30, with TRBD1 matching 7 bases. Germline CDR1 is GTSNPN and CDR2 is SVGIG (reference sequence). V was clipped by 2 bases and J by 4 bases; unmatched bases: 11. This CDR3 comprises 16 residues. CDR3 nucleotides: TGTGCCTGGAGTTGGTCAGGGGGGCAGAGCGGAAACACCATATATTTT. It specifies CAWSWSGGQSGNTIYF.

The chain employs TRBV7-9 and TRBJ2-2; no clear D gene. Deletions cut 2 bases from V and 8 bases from J, with 18 bases between. In germline, CDR1 is SEHNR, CDR2 FQNEAQ (reference sequence). The CDR3 has 16 amino acids. The CDR3 is CASSLSYRPAVGELFF. The CDR3 bases are TGTGCCAGCAGCTTATCCTACAGACCCGCTGTTGGGGAGCTGTTTTTT.

The rearrangement links TRBV6-4 to TRBJ2-1, with 9 bases aligning to TRBD2. J was trimmed by 4 bases and V by 0 bases; bases with no gene match: 4. The germline gives CDR1 MRHNA, CDR2 SNTAGT. This CDR3 spans 16 amino acids. Written as DNA, the CDR3 is TGTGCCAGCAGTGACTCGGCTAGCGGGGAATACAATGAGCAGTTCTTC. Protein sequence: CASSDSASGEYNEQFF.

The rearrangement joins TRBV6-5 to TRBJ1-1, with a tentative D call TRBD1 (6 bases). Germline CDR1 is MNHEY and CDR2 is SVGAGI. Trimming shortened V by 0 bases and J by 5 bases, and 13 bases separated the two germline ends. CDR3 length equals 15 residues. The CDR3 region has the DNA TGTGCCAGCAGTTACTCGGCCAACCAGGGGACTGAAGCTTTCTTT. Amino acids: CASSYSANQGTEAFF.

CDR3 in amino acids: CASSQDSNYGYTF. CDR3 in DNA: TGCGCCAGCAGCCAAGACTCTAACTATGGCTACACCTTC. The rearrangement uses TRBV4-1 and TRBJ1-2, with no clear D. Trimming stripped 0 bases from V and 0 bases from J, with 2 bases between. There are 13 residues in the CDR3. Germline-derived CDR1 and CDR2 are MGHRA and YSYEKL.

This clone was counted once. The chain is built from TRBV7-6 and TRBJ1-6; D remains ambiguous. The CDR3 runs 16 residues. The V gene lost 1 base and the J gene lost 10 bases, with 17 bases spanning the gap. Germline V CDR1 and CDR2: SGHVS, FNYEAQ. The CDR3 loop reads CASSLGVELGASPLHF. In DNA, the CDR3 is TGTGCCAGCAGCTTAGGTGTTGAGCTGGGAGCGTCACCCCTCCACTTT.

The chain has TRBV5-1 and TRBJ2-7; 9 nucleotides align to TRBD1. The CDR3 is 16 amino acids. V lost 5 bases, J lost 5 bases, and 14 bases stayed unmatched. In germline, CDR1 is SGHRS, CDR2 YFSETQ. CDR3 in amino acids: CASRRHPRDRVDEQYF. The CDR3 nucleotides read TGCGCCAGCAGGCGCCACCCCCGGGACAGGGTGGACGAGCAGTACTTC.

The chain has TRBV6-1 and TRBJ1-3; unclear D gene. The germline V and J ends were trimmed by 1 base and 0 bases, with 7 bases remaining between them. Germline V gene sequence: CDR1 MNHNS, CDR2 SASEGT. The CDR3 has 15 amino acids. The CDR3 coding sequence is TGTGCCAGCAGTGAAGGGTCGAGCTCTGGAAACACCATATATTTT. It codes for CASSEGSSSGNTIYF.

The V gene is TRBV5-6, the J gene TRBJ2-5, with 12 bases that match TRBD2. TRBJ2-7 matches the DNA end more closely, so the J call is doubtful. Germline V CDR1 and CDR2: SGHDT, YYEEEE. This CDR3 region has 15 residues. CDR3 DNA sequence: TGTGCCAGCAGCTACCTAGCGGGAGGGCCGTACGAGCAGTACTTC. Translated: CASSYLAGGPYEQYF.

The rearrangement uses TRBV7-8 and TRBJ2-1; 13 bases match TRBD2. Germline CDR1 SGHVS, CDR2 FQNEAQ. J gave up 6 bases and V 0 bases, and 5 bases lay outside the gene matches. The CDR3 is 17 amino acids. This CDR3 is CASSLALGLAGINEQFF. The CDR3 nucleotides are TGTGCCAGCAGCTTAGCCCTGGGACTAGCGGGGATCAATGAGCAGTTCTTC.

The chain has TRBV6-5 and TRBJ2-7; the D is unclear. V was shortened by 3 bases and J by 2 bases, with 11 bases between the two germline ends. Germline loops: CDR1 MNHEY, CDR2 SVGAGI. The CDR3 has 14 amino acids. The CDR3 loop reads CASSYLASTYEQYF. DNA of the CDR3: TGTGCCAGCAGTTATTTGGCCTCAACCTACGAGCAGTACTTC.

This chain uses TRBV6-6 with TRBJ2-7, with D possibly matching TRBD2 (5 bases). This CDR3 is 13 amino acids long. The V gene's germline CDR1 is MNHNY and CDR2 SVGAGI (reference sequence). With 2 bases removed from V and 2 bases from J, the gap between germline ends came to 7 bases. The CDR3 coding sequence is TGTGCCAGCAGTTACGAGCGGACCTACGAGCAGTACTTC. It codes for CASSYERTYEQYF.